This is a list of T cell receptor beta chains from one sample in a study of blood T cell repertoires in COVID-19. Libraries were prepared by immunoSEQ multiplex PCR; TCRdb keeps only in-frame clonotypes and omits some of them. The sample records 300,000 to 350,000 clones, 70% to 90% being singletons. The sequenced material came from PBMCs or T cells enriched from blood (not recorded which). The receptors here all came from a man aged 25-45 years who had recovered from COVID-19. The CDR3 runs from the conserved cysteine through the conserved F or W. D genes are given only for firm matches. Clone size, where shown, is once, few, many, or a class for clones that have expanded.

>TRBV14|NA|TRBJ2-4|TRBD2
CASSEHLAGGGAKNIQYF
TGTGCCAGCAGCGAACATCTAGCGGGTGGAGGGGCCAAAAACATTCAGTACTTC
>TRBV5-6|NA|TRBJ2-7|NA
CASSSVETGTSYEQYF
TGTGCCAGCAGCTCAGTTGAAACAGGGACCTCCTACGAGCAGTACTTC
>TRBV7-6|NA|TRBJ1-1|NA
CASSQARHTEAFF
TGTGCCAGCAGCCAAGCCCGCCACACTGAAGCTTTCTTT
>TRBV6-2/TRBV6-3|once|TRBJ1-2|NA
CASSLLRGNYGYTF
TGTGCCAGCAGCTTACTACGGGGGAACTATGGCTACACCTTC
>TRBV12-3/TRBV12-4|NA|TRBJ1-1|NA
CASSLGGVTEAFF
TGTGCCAGCAGTTTGGGGGGGGTCACTGAAGCTTTCTTT
>TRBV3-1/TRBV3-2|NA|TRBJ2-7|NA
CASSQVASSYEQYF
TGTGCCAGCAGCCAGGTAGCAAGCTCCTACGAGCAGTACTTC
>TRBV27|NA|TRBJ2-6|TRBD1
CASSYYGQGTSGANVLTF
TGTGCCAGCAGTTACTACGGACAGGGGACCTCTGGGGCCAACGTCCTGACTTTC
>TRBV6-5|few|TRBJ1-1|TRBD1
CASSPGTARNTEAFF
TGTGCCAGCAGCCCCGGGACAGCGAGGAACACTGAAGCTTTCTTT
>TRBV7-9|NA|TRBJ1-2|NA
CASSHNSPRGLGYTF
TGTGCCAGCAGCCACAACTCTCCAAGGGGCCTTGGCTACACCTTC
>TRBV4-1|NA|TRBJ1-4|TRBD1
CASSQEPGQGEKLFF
TGCGCCAGCAGCCAGGAACCGGGACAGGGCGAAAAACTGTTTTTT
>TRBV4-3|NA|TRBJ1-3|NA
CASSQLGGAGNTIYF
TGCGCCAGCAGCCAATTGGGAGGGGCTGGAAACACCATATATTTT
>TRBV7-2|NA|TRBJ1-2|TRBD1
CASSSRDRGNYGYTF
TGTGCCAGCAGCTCCCGGGACAGGGGAAACTATGGCTACACCTTC
>TRBV10-3|NA|TRBJ2-7|TRBD1
CAISQGAQGYEQYF
TGTGCCATCAGCCAGGGGGCTCAAGGCTACGAGCAGTACTTC
>TRBV4-3|NA|TRBJ1-6|TRBD1
CASSQEGQGKNSPLHF
TGCGCCAGCAGCCAAGAGGGACAGGGGAAGAATTCACCCCTCCACTTT
>TRBV25-1|NA|TRBJ2-7|NA
CASRSAGSYEQYF
TGTGCCAGCAGATCAGCAGGGTCCTACGAGCAGTACTTC
>TRBV6-5|NA|TRBJ2-3|NA
CASTLSGTDTQYF
TGTGCCAGCACCCTCAGCGGCACAGATACGCAGTATTTT
>TRBV4-1|NA|TRBJ2-1|NA
CASSQVPGNGEQFF
TGCGCCAGCAGCCAAGTCCCAGGAAACGGTGAGCAGTTCTTC
>TRBV2|NA|TRBJ1-3|NA
CASSEQTTGNTIYF
TGTGCCAGCAGTGAGCAGACTACTGGAAACACCATATATTTT
>TRBV5-4|NA|TRBJ2-7|NA
CASSLAASPFEQDF
TGTGCCAGCAGCTTGGCCGCCTCCCCATTCGAGCAAGACTTC
>TRBV27|NA|TRBJ1-2|NA
CASGLFGNLLGYTF
TGTGCCAGCGGACTTTTCGGCAACCTATTGGGCTACACCTTC
>TRBV6-2/TRBV6-3|few|TRBJ2-5|NA
CASSLTSAGWETQYF
TGTGCCAGCAGCCTTACGTCGGCAGGGTGGGAGACCCAGTACTTC
>TRBV7-2|NA|TRBJ2-1|TRBD2
CASSLLAGSYNEQFF
TGTGCCAGCAGTCTTCTAGCGGGGTCCTACAATGAGCAGTTCTTC
>TRBV2|NA|TRBJ1-1|NA
CASGRGMNTEAFF
TGTGCCAGCGGCAGGGGTATGAACACTGAAGCTTTCTTT
>TRBV9|NA|TRBJ2-5|TRBD2
CASNPSGGPIETQYF
TGTGCCAGCAACCCCAGCGGGGGCCCGATAGAGACCCAGTACTTC
>TRBV2|NA|TRBJ1-2|TRBD1
CASSEVGRGDGYTF
TGTGCCAGCAGTGAAGTGGGCAGGGGGGATGGCTACACCTTC
>TRBV5-1|NA|TRBJ1-1|NA
CASSPNLLGLNTEAFF
TGCGCCAGCAGCCCCAATCTATTGGGCTTGAACACTGAAGCTTTCTTT
>TRBV2|once|TRBJ1-1|NA
CASSGDTEAFF
TGTGCCAGCAGTGGCGACACTGAAGCTTTCTTT
>TRBV7-6|NA|TRBJ2-7|TRBD2
CASSLLAGSYEQYF
TGTGCCAGCAGCTTACTAGCGGGGTCCTACGAGCAGTACTTC
>TRBV6-1|NA|TRBJ1-1|NA
CASTQAVILGGEAFF
TGTGCCAGCACCCAAGCGGTAATCCTAGGGGGAGAAGCTTTCTTT
>TRBV6-5|NA|TRBJ2-7|TRBD1
CASSYSGQEYEQYF
TGTGCCAGCAGTTACTCGGGACAGGAGTACGAGCAGTACTTC
>TRBV29-1|NA|TRBJ1-2|NA
CSASTGPLGGYTF
TGCAGCGCCTCGACAGGACCCCTCGGTGGCTACACCTTC
>TRBV7-2|NA|TRBJ2-5|TRBD1
CASSLLAGGETQYF
TGTGCCAGCAGCTTATTGGCAGGGGGCGAGACCCAGTACTTC
>TRBV5-1|NA|TRBJ1-1|TRBD1
CASSLRQGTGEAFF
TGCGCCAGCAGCTTAAGACAAGGGACAGGTGAAGCTTTCTTT
>TRBV6-2/TRBV6-3|NA|TRBJ2-3|NA
CASSYLRRTDTQYF
TGTGCCAGCAGTTATCTACGCCGGACAGATACGCAGTATTTT
>TRBV7-2|NA|TRBJ1-2|NA
CASSYREPVEGYTF
TGTGCCAGCAGCTACCGGGAACCCGTGGAGGGCTACACCTTC
>TRBV30|NA|TRBJ1-2|NA
CAWSAGLEGGYTF
TGTGCCTGGAGCGCGGGACTCGAAGGTGGCTACACCTTC
>TRBV4-2|NA|TRBJ2-5|NA
CASSQDRLGRHQYF
TGTGCCAGCAGCCAAGATCGATTGGGGCGCCACCAGTACTTC